The 25 T cell receptor beta chains reported below all come from one sample, sequenced in a study of HIV-infected patients and healthy controls. All unsorted peripheral T cells were captured because whole blood was used without fractionation. cDNA was made from approximately 0.55 ug RNA using alpha and beta constant primers. Using multiplexing indices, alpha and beta chain libraries were generated apart by chain-specific third strand synthesis. TCRdb passed the 5' RACE reads through MiXCR, listing each CDR3 protein once. Altogether about 12,000 distinct CDR3 sequences are present, around 9% being singletons, with the ten largest covering around 22%. The sequenced sample was blood, obtained before antiretroviral therapy. The origin of the receptors is an adult with HIV infection. The donor label of this sample is uncertain.

This clonotype was seen at least ten times. V is TRBV18 and J is TRBJ2-3; no reliable D call. Per the germline V gene, CDR1 is KGHSH and CDR2 is LQKENI. The V end was cut by 3 bases, the J end by 5 bases, with 6 bases between. The CDR3 has 12 amino acids. The CDR3 spells CASSPSQDTQYF. Here the CDR3 DNA reads TGTGCCAGCTCACCTTCCCAAGATACGCAGTATTTT. Full variable domain (outside the CDR3, taken from reference TRBV18 and TRBJ2-3): NAGVMQNPRHLVRRRGQEARLRCSPMKGHSHVYWYRQLPEEGLKFMVYLQKENIIDESGMPKERFSAEFPKEGPSILRIQQVVRGDSAAYFCASSPSQDTQYFGPGTRLTVL.

This clonotype occurred many times. J is TRBJ2-7 and V is TRBV20-1, with D uncertain. Germline loops: CDR1 DFQATT, CDR2 SNEGSKA (reference sequence). This CDR3 has 14 amino acids. With 6 bases removed from V and 1 base from J, the gap between germline ends came to 16 bases. The CDR3 DNA is TGCAGTGCCACCGGCCCAACCCATTCCTACGAGCAGTACTTC. It is translated as CSATGPTHSYEQYF.

The sample holds many counts of this clonotype. The chain employs TRBV6-6 and TRBJ2-7; D perhaps matches TRBD1 (8 bases). The germline V gene encodes CDR1 MNHNY and CDR2 SVGAGI (reference sequence). The CDR3 contains 15 residues. V was cut by 9 bases and J by 3 bases, with 21 bases left in between. DNA for the CDR3: TGTGCCAGTGAATTACAGGGGGGGATACACTACGAGCAGTACTTC. Translating it yields CASELQGGIHYEQYF.

In its sample, this clonotype was seen many times. The V gene is TRBV4-2, the J gene TRBJ2-3, with 9 bases identical to TRBD2. CDR3 length equals 16 residues. The V gene's germline CDR1 is LGHNA and CDR2 YNFKEQ. V lost 0 bases, J lost 6 bases, and 7 bases stayed unmatched. The CDR3 nucleotides are TGTGCCAGCAGCCAAGAGATTAGCGGGAGTCGGGATACGCAGTATTTT. It encodes CASSQEISGSRDTQYF.

In its sample, this clonotype was seen many times. The J gene is TRBJ2-5, the V gene TRBV14; 9 nucleotides line up with TRBD1. Germline V gene data show CDR1 as SGHDN and CDR2 as FVKESK. CDR3 size: 15 residues. The V and J ends lost 3 bases and 4 bases, in that order; junction bases with no gene match: 6. In DNA, the CDR3 is TGTGCCAGCAGCCACCTGGGACAGGGAATAGAGACCCAGTACTTC. It encodes CASSHLGQGIETQYF.

This clonotype occurred many times. The chain combines TRBV12-3 or TRBV12-4 with TRBJ2-7; either TRBD1 or TRBD2 may fit D (5 bases each). The CDR3 covers 16 residues. V was shortened by 8 bases and J by 4 bases, with 24 bases between the two germline ends. CDR3 DNA sequence: TGTGCCAGCGCCGAACAGCCACCGGGACGGGATTACGAGCAGTACTTC. Translated, it gives CASAEQPPGRDYEQYF.

This clonotype was detected ten times or more. This chain connects TRBV5-6 to TRBJ2-5, with 11 nucleotides matching TRBD1. The CDR3 has 16 residues. With V trimmed by 4 bases and J by 6 bases, 11 bases remained unmatched. Germline V gene sequence: CDR1 SGHDT, CDR2 YYEEEE. The CDR3 DNA sequence: TGTGCCAGCAGCCTGCCCGGGACAGGGGGAGGAAAGACCCAGTACTTC. Amino acid sequence: CASSLPGTGGGKTQYF.

At least ten counts were recorded for this clonotype. The chain couples TRBV19 to TRBJ1-4, with TRBD1 identical over 7 bases. The CDR3 has 15 residues. J gave up 5 bases and V 4 bases, and 7 bases lay outside the gene matches. From germline, CDR1 is LNHDA and CDR2 SQIVND (reference sequence). CDR3 nucleotides: TGTGCCAGTAGTAACGCCCGGACAGGAAATGAAAAACTGTTTTTT. Translated, it gives CASSNARTGNEKLFF.

Within the sample, this clonotype is medium-sized. The rearrangement joins TRBV12-3 or TRBV12-4 to TRBJ2-7; no clear D gene. The CDR3 consists of 12 residues. Trimming took 3 bases from V and 4 from J, leaving 7 bases between them. This CDR3 reads CASSFVIYEQYF. CDR3 coding DNA: TGTGCCAGCAGTTTTGTAATTTACGAGCAGTACTTC.

There are many counts of this clonotype. V usage is TRBV6-6 and J usage is TRBJ2-7; maybe TRBD1 (5 bases). The CDR3 is 16 amino acids. Trimming removed 5 bases at V and 5 bases at J, with 22 bases between. Germline V gives CDR1 MNHNY, CDR2 SVGAGI (reference sequence). CDR3 residues: CASSTDRTSLVHEQYF. CDR3 sequence (DNA): TGTGCCAGCAGTACCGACAGAACTTCCCTCGTCCACGAGCAGTACTTC.

This clonotype was seen repeatedly, ten times or more. The chain has TRBV12-3 or TRBV12-4 and TRBJ2-1; 8 nucleotides match TRBD2. The CDR3 runs to 12 residues. J was trimmed by 13 bases and V by 1 base; bases with no gene match: 3. The CDR3: CASSLERGPQFF. Written as DNA, the CDR3 is TGTGCCAGCAGTTTAGAGCGGGGGCCCCAGTTCTTC.

This clonotype has a handful of counts. CDR3 region: CSARVHGAGELFF. CDR3 nucleotides: TGCAGTGCTAGAGTTCACGGGGCCGGGGAGCTGTTTTTT. The chain has TRBV20-1 and TRBJ2-2; weak D call: TRBD2 (5 bases). Germline CDR1 DFQATT, CDR2 SNEGSKA (reference sequence). Trimming pared 1 base from V and 6 bases from J, leaving 9 bases between. The CDR3 is 13 residues long.

Relative to its sample, this clonotype is medium-sized (0.01 to 0.1%). The J gene is TRBJ2-2, the V gene TRBV28; D unclear. The CDR3 is made up of 12 amino acids. V was cut by 3 bases and J by 4 bases, with 3 bases left in between. The germline CDR1 and CDR2 sequences are MDHEN and SYDVKM. CDR3 amino acids: CASSLTTGELFF. Written as DNA, the CDR3 is TGTGCCAGCAGTTTGACCACCGGGGAGCTGTTTTTT.

This clonotype appeared a few times. The chain combines TRBV7-2 with TRBJ2-3; a possible D gene is TRBD1 (7 bases). The CDR3 has 17 residues. Trimming took off 5 bases at V and 3 bases at J, with 21 bases between the two ends. Per the germline V gene, CDR1 is SGHTA and CDR2 is FQGNSA. This CDR3 is CASSPGGPSYGTDTQYF. The CDR3 bases are TGTGCCAGCAGCCCAGGGGGGCCGAGCTATGGGACAGATACGCAGTATTTT. Looking up the rest from reference TRBV7-2 and TRBJ2-3 gives the full variable domain: GAGVSQSPSNKVTEKGKDVELRCDPISGHTALYWYRQSLGQGLEFLIYFQGNSAPDKSGLPSDRFSAERTGGSVSTLTIQRTQQEDSAVYLCASSPGGPSYGTDTQYFGPGTRLTVL.

This clonotype was observed a few times. The chain couples TRBV29-1 to TRBJ2-2; D possibly corresponds to TRBD2 (5 bases). The CDR3 sequence is 14 residues long. V was clipped by 7 bases and J by 1 base, with 13 bases between them. From germline, CDR1 is SQVTM and CDR2 ANQGSEA. DNA for the CDR3: TGCAGCGCACCCCGGGGTGGGAACACCGGGGAGCTGTTTTTT. Translated: CSAPRGGNTGELFF.

Ten or more counts support this clonotype. The V gene is TRBV27, the J gene TRBJ2-5, with 9 nucleotides matching TRBD2. The germline CDR1 and CDR2 sequences are MNHEY and SMNVEV (reference sequence). Trimming removed 3 bases from V and 0 bases from J; junction bases left unmatched: 8. The length of the CDR3 is 17 residues. The CDR3 reads CASSFSQTSGYQETQYF. The CDR3 DNA follows: TGTGCCAGCAGTTTCTCCCAGACTAGCGGATACCAAGAGACCCAGTACTTC.

The table lists this clonotype with a few counts. J is TRBJ2-3 and V is TRBV23-1; a weak D match, TRBD2 (6 bases). TRBV23-1 is marked as an open reading frame, function uncertain. Between the trimmed V and J ends, which lost 2 bases and 2 bases, there was a span of 11 bases. The CDR3 covers 15 residues. For the CDR3, the DNA is TGCGCCAGCAGTCAAGGCGGGGCTGACACAGATACGCAGTATTTT. It specifies CASSQGGADTDTQYF.

This clonotype was seen ten or more times. This chain links TRBV7-2 with TRBJ2-3, with 8 positions matching TRBD2. The germline V gene encodes CDR1 SGHTA and CDR2 FQGNSA. There are 16 residues in the CDR3. Trimming removed 5 bases from V and 4 bases from J; junction bases left unmatched: 11. CDR3 DNA sequence: TGTGCCAGCAGCCCTACCCCGGGGGGGGGCTCAGATACGCAGTATTTT. Protein: CASSPTPGGGSDTQYF. The full variable domain, in which reference TRBV7-2 and TRBJ2-3 provide the parts outside the CDR3, is GAGVSQSPSNKVTEKGKDVELRCDPISGHTALYWYRQSLGQGLEFLIYFQGNSAPDKSGLPSDRFSAERTGGSVSTLTIQRTQQEDSAVYLCASSPTPGGGSDTQYFGPGTRLTVL.

This chain connects TRBV20-1 to TRBJ1-1; 10 nucleotides line up with TRBD1. Germline values: CDR1 DFQATT, CDR2 SNEGSKA (reference sequence). V trimming: 6 bases; J trimming: 7 bases; junction bases outside the gene matches: 11. This CDR3 comprises 14 residues. Here the CDR3 reads CSAGVGQGLDEAFF. DNA of the CDR3: TGCAGTGCCGGTGTGGGACAGGGGTTGGATGAAGCTTTCTTT.

The chain recombines TRBV11-3 with TRBJ2-1, with D tentatively TRBD1 or TRBD2 (5 bases each). CDR3 length equals 13 residues. V shed 3 bases and J shed 5 bases, with 8 bases lying between them. Germline V gene lookup returns CDR1 SGHNT and CDR2 YENEEA. The CDR3 DNA sequence: TGTGCCAGCAGCTTGGGACCGGACAATGAGCAGTTCTTC. It specifies CASSLGPDNEQFF.

This clonotype was seen repeatedly, ten times or more. The V call is TRBV6-2 or TRBV6-3, the J call TRBJ2-2; possibly TRBD1 for D (6 bases). Per germline, CDR1 MNHEY and CDR2 SVGEGT. Deletions cut 5 bases from V and 4 bases from J, with 23 bases between. This CDR3 region has 18 residues. CDR3 amino acids: CASSLEDSTIRSTGELFF. The CDR3 DNA follows: TGTGCCAGCAGTCTCGAGGACAGCACAATACGGAGCACCGGGGAGCTGTTTTTT.

The chain joins TRBV12-3 or TRBV12-4 to TRBJ1-5; TRBD1 matches 8 bases. Trimming at V came to 5 bases and at J to 4 bases, leaving 7 bases not matched to a gene. The CDR3 loop spans 15 amino acids. Here the CDR3 DNA reads TGTGCCAGCAGTCCCGGGGACAGGCGAAATCAGCCCCAGCATTTT. Translation gives CASSPGDRRNQPQHF.

The chain combines TRBV25-1 with TRBJ2-2; 10 nucleotides agree with TRBD2. The CDR3 covers 14 residues. The junction had 0 bases not matched to a gene; V was cut back by 3 bases and J by 5 bases. Germline values: CDR1 MGHDK, CDR2 SYGVNS. The chain's CDR3 is CASSEGLATGELFF. The CDR3 nucleotides read TGTGCCAGCAGTGAGGGACTAGCGACCGGGGAGCTGTTTTTT.

There are a few counts of this clonotype. V gene TRBV11-2 combines with J gene TRBJ1-6; 7 positions agree with TRBD1. The ends lost 6 bases at V and 9 bases at J; junction bases unmatched: 11. Per germline, CDR1 SGHAT and CDR2 FQNNGV. This CDR3 comprises 15 residues. The CDR3 sequence is CASRSYETGLSPLHF. CDR3 in DNA: TGTGCCAGCAGATCCTACGAGACAGGGCTTTCACCCCTCCACTTT.

This clonotype has a count of ten or more. The chain employs TRBV7-2 and TRBJ2-7; 8 bases align to TRBD1. Germline V gene lookup returns CDR1 SGHTA and CDR2 FQGNSA. The CDR3 runs 13 residues. Trimming cost V 5 bases and J 4 bases; bases outside gene matches: 4. The CDR3 DNA follows: TGTGCCAGCAGCAAGACAGGGGATTACGAGCAGTACTTC. This translates into CASSKTGDYEQYF.